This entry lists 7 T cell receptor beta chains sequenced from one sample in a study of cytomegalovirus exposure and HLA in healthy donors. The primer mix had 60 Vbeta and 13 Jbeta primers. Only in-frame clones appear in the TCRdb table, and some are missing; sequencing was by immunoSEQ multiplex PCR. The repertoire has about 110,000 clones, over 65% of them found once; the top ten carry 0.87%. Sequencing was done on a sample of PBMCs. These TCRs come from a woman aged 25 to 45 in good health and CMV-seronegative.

This CDR3 is CASRPDRATDTQYF. The DNA for the CDR3 is TGTGCCAGCAGACCGGACAGGGCTACAGATACGCAGTATTTT. The V and J genes are TRBV2 and TRBJ2-3, with 8 bases aligning to TRBD1. Germline V gives CDR1 SNHLY, CDR2 FYNNEI. The CDR3 runs to 14 residues. V was pared by 6 bases and J by 3 bases, with 5 bases of the junction left unmatched. The whole variable domain, remainder taken from reference TRBV2 and TRBJ2-3, is EPEVTQTPSHQVTQMGQEVILRCVPISNHLYFYWYRQILGQKVEFLVSFYNNEISEKSEIFDDQFSVERPDGSNFTLKIRSTKLEDSAMYFCASRPDRATDTQYFGPGTRLTVL.

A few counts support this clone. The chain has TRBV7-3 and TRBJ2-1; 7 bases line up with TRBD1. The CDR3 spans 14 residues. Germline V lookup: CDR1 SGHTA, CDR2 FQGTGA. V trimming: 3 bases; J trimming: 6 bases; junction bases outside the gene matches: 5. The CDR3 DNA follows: TGTGCCAGCAGCTTGGGCCAGGGGGTCAATGAGCAGTTCTTC. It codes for CASSLGQGVNEQFF.

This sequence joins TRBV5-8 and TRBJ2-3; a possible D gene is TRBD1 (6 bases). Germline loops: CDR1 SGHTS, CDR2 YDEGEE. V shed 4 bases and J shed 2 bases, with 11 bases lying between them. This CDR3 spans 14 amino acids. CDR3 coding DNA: TGTGCCAGCAGCCCAGGGGAGCACACAGATACGCAGTATTTT. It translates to CASSPGEHTDTQYF.

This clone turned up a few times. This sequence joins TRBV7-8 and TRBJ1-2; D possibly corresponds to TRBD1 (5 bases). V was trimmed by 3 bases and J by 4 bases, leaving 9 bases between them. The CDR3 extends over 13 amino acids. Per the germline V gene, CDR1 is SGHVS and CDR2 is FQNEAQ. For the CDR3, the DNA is TGTGCCAGCAGCTTTCAGGGAGGCTATGGCTACACCTTC. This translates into CASSFQGGYGYTF. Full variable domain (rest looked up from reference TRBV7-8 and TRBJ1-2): GAGVSQSPRYKVAKRGQDVALRCDPISGHVSLFWYQQALGQGPEFLTYFQNEAQLDKSGLPSDRFFAERPEGSVSTLKIQRTQQEDSAVYLCASSFQGGYGYTFGSGTRLTVV.

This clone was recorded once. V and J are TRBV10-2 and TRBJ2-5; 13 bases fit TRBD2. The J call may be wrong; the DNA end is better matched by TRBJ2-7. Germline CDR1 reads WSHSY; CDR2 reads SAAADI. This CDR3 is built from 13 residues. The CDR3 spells CASGLAGDYEQYF. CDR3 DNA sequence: TGCGCCAGCGGACTAGCGGGAGACTACGAGCAGTACTTC.

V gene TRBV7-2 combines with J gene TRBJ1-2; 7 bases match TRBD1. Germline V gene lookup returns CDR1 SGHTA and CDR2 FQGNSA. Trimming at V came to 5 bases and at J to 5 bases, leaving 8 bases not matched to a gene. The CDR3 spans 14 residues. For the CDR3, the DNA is TGTGCCAGCAGCCCCTCCCGGGACAGTTATGGCTACACCTTC. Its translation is CASSPSRDSYGYTF.

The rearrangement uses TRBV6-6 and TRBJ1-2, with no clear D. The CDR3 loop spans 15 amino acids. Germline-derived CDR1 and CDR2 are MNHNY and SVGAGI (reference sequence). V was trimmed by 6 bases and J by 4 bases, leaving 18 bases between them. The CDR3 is CASRLDTPTFYGYTF. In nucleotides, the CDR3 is TGTGCCAGCAGACTCGACACGCCAACTTTCTATGGCTACACCTTC.